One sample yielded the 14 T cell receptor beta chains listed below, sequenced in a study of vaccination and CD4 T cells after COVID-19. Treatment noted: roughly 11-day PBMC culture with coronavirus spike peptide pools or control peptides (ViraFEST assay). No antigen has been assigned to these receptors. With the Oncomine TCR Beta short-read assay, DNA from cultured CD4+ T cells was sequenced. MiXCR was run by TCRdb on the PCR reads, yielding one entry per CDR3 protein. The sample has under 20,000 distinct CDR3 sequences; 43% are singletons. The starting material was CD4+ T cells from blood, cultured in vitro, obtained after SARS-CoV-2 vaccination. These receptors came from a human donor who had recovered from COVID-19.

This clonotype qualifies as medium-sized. In nucleotides, the CDR3 is TGCAGTGCTTTCCCAGGGAATTCACCCCTCCACTTT. This gives the protein CSAFPGNSPLHF. The chain recombines TRBV20-1 with TRBJ1-6; TRBD1 might be the D (5 bases). The CDR3 extends over 12 amino acids. V dropped 5 bases and J dropped 7 bases, with 9 bases sitting between them. Germline CDR1 DFQATT, CDR2 SNEGSKA (reference sequence).

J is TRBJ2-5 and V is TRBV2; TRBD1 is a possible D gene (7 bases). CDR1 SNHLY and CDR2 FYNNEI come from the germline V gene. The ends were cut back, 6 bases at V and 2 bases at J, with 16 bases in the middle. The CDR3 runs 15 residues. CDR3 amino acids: CASRAAQGGQETQYF. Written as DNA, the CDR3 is TGTGCCAGCAGGGCTGCCCAGGGGGGACAAGAGACCCAGTACTTC.

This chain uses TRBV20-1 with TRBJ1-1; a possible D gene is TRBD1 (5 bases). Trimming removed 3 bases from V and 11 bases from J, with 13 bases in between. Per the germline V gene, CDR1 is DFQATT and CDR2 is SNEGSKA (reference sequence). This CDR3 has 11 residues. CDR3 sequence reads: CSARGIGGAFF. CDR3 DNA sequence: TGCAGTGCTAGGGGGATCGGGGGGGCTTTCTTT.

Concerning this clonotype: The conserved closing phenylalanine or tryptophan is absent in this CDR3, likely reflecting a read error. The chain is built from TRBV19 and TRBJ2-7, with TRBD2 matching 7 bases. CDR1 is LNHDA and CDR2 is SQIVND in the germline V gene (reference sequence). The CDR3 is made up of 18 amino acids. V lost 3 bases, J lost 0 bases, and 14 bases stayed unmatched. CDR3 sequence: CASSITGTTDSPSYEQYL. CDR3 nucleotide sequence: TGTGCCAGTAGTATCACGGGGACTACCGATAGCCCCTCCTACGAGCAGTACCTC.

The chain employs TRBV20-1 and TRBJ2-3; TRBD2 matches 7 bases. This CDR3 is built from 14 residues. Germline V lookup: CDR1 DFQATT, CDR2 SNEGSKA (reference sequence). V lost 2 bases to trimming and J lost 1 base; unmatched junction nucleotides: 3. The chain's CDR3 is CSARNLAGTDTQYF. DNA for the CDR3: TGCAGTGCTAGAAACCTAGCGGGCACAGATACGCAGTATTTT.

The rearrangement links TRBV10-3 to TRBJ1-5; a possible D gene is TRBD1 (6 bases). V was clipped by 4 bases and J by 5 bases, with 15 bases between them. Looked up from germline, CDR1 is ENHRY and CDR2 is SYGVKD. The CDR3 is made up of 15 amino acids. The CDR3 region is CAISGGRGSDQPQHF. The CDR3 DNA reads TGTGCCATCAGTGGGGGCAGGGGTTCCGATCAGCCCCAGCATTTT.

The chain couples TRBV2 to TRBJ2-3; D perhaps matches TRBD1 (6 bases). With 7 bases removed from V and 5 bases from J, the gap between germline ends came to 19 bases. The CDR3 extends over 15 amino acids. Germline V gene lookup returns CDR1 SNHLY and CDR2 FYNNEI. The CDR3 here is CASIFSRGGGDTQYF. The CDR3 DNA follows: TGTGCCAGCATATTCAGTAGAGGGGGTGGAGATACGCAGTATTTT.

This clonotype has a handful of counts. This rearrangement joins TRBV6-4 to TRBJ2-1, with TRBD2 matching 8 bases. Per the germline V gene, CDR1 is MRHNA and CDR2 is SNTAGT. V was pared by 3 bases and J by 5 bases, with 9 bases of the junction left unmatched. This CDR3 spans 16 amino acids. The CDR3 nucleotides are TGTGCCAGCAGTGATGAGAGTGGTAGCGGGAACAATGAGCAGTTCTTC. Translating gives CASSDESGSGNNEQFF.

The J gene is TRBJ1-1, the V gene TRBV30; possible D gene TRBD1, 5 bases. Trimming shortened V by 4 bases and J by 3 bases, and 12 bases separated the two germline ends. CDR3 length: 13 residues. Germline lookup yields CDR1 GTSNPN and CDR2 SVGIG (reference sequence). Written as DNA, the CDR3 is TGTGCCTGGACTAATCGGGGGGACACTGAAGCTTTCTTT. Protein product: CAWTNRGDTEAFF.

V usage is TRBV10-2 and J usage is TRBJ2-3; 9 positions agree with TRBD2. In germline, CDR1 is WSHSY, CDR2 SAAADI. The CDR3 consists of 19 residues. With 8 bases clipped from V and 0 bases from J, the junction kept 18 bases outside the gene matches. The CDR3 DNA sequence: TGCGCCAGCCGCGACCGGGCGGGAGGGAGGTGGCGTAGCACAGATACGCAGTATTTT. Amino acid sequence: CASRDRAGGRWRSTDTQYF.

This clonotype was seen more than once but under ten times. Here the CDR3 reads CASRSIIGCSYNEQFF. Here the CDR3 DNA reads TGCGCCAGCAGAAGTATCATCGGCTGCTCCTACAATGAGCAGTTCTTC. The rearrangement joins TRBV10-1 to TRBJ2-1; D call uncertain. Germline V gene lookup returns CDR1 WNHNN and CDR2 SYGVQD (reference sequence). V lost 6 bases and J lost 0, with 15 bases in between. The CDR3 extends over 16 amino acids.

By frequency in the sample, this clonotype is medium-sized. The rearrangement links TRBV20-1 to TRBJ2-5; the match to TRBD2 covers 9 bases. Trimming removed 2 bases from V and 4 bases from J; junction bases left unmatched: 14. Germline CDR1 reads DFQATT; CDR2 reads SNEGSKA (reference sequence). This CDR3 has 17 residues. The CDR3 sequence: CSARKVAGAPLGETQYF. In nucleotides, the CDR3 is TGCAGTGCTAGAAAGGTAGCGGGAGCCCCACTTGGAGAGACCCAGTACTTC.

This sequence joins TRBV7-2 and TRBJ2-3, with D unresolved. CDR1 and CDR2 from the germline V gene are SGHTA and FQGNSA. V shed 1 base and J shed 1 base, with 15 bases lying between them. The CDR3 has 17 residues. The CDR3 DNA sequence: TGTGCCAGCAGCTTAGGTGGCGGCAATGGGGGCACAGATACGCAGTATTTT. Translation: CASSLGGGNGGTDTQYF. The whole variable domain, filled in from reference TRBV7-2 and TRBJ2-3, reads GAGVSQSPSNKVTEKGKDVELRCDPISGHTALYWYRQSLGQGLEFLIYFQGNSAPDKSGLPSDRFSAERTGGSVSTLTIQRTQQEDSAVYLCASSLGGGNGGTDTQYFGPGTRLTVL.

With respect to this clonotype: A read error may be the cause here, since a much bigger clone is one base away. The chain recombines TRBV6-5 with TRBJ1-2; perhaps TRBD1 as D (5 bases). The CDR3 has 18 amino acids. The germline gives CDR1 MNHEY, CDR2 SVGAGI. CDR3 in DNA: TGTGGCAGCAGTTACTCGATTGCGGGGGAGAAGCCGCCCTATGGCTACACCTTC. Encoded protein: CGSSYSIAGEKPPYGYTF.